Each of the 9 T cell receptor beta chains below was sequenced from the same sample in a study of patients and donors after allogeneic stem cell transplantation (dated by TCRdb to the early 2020s). The library was prepared using RT-PCR. For sequencing, a NextSeq 550 was employed. TCRdb handled the public reads itself, with Q25 trimming in fastp and clone calling in MiXCR, and kept productive beta chains. Identical CDR3 proteins give one entry, which carries the most common genes and DNA. For this sample the table gives roughly 960,000 distinct CDR3 sequences, of which 18% were detected only once. The leading ten clones occupy roughly 6% of the sample. Source material: blood, either unsorted or a sorted T cell fraction (not recorded which). These receptors all stem from a human donor who was either an allogeneic HSCT recipient or a stem cell or donor lymphocyte infusion donor (not recorded which). It is not recorded whose cells these are; they may come from a transplant donor.

This clonotype was observed at least ten times. The chain employs TRBV4-3 and TRBJ1-5; no definite D call. Germline values: CDR1 LGHNA, CDR2 YSLEER. The CDR3 sequence is 13 residues long. Trimming took off 0 bases at V and 7 bases at J, with 7 bases between the two ends. The CDR3 loop reads CASSQEGRQPQHF. The CDR3 DNA reads as TGCGCCAGCAGCCAAGAGGGTCGGCAGCCCCAGCATTTT.

This clonotype was counted only a few times. This chain joins TRBV4-2 and TRBJ2-2; D possibly matches TRBD1 or TRBD2 (5 bases each). Germline V gene data show CDR1 as LGHNA and CDR2 as YNFKEQ. CDR3 length equals 15 residues. Trimming stripped 3 bases from V and 2 bases from J, with 10 bases between. CDR3 sequence reads: CASSQGDPNTGELFF. CDR3 nucleotides: TGTGCCAGCAGCCAGGGGGACCCTAACACCGGGGAGCTGTTTTTT.

This clonotype was found a few times. The V call is TRBV11-1, the J call TRBJ2-2; maybe TRBD1 (7 bases). This CDR3 has 18 amino acids. Between the trimmed V and J ends, which lost 0 bases and 6 bases, there was a span of 20 bases. CDR1 and CDR2 from the germline V gene are SGHAT and FQDESV (reference sequence). The CDR3 sequence: CASSLAGWRDSSSGELFF. The DNA for the CDR3 is TGTGCCAGCAGCTTAGCTGGTTGGAGGGACAGTTCATCCGGGGAGCTGTTTTTT.

This chain links TRBV12-3 or TRBV12-4 with TRBJ1-1; 8 nucleotides line up with TRBD1. The CDR3 loop spans 15 amino acids. The V and J ends lost 6 bases and 6 bases, in that order; junction bases with no gene match: 12. The CDR3 sequence: CASSPQGGPTAEAFF. The CDR3 DNA reads as TGTGCCAGCAGCCCACAGGGGGGACCGACGGCTGAAGCTTTCTTT.

This clonotype was picked up a small number of times. This chain uses TRBV7-6 with TRBJ1-1; no reliable D call. Germline assignment: CDR1 SGHVS and CDR2 FNYEAQ. V lost 0 bases and J 6 bases, leaving 8 bases between the germline ends. The CDR3 length is 13 residues. CDR3 loop: CASSLAVGAEAFF. DNA for the CDR3: TGTGCCAGCAGCTTAGCGGTCGGGGCTGAAGCTTTCTTT. Variable domain in full (rest from reference TRBV7-6 and TRBJ1-1): GAGVSQSPRYKVTKRGQDVALRCDPISGHVSLYWYRQALGQGPEFLTYFNYEAQQDKSGLPNDRFSAERPEGSISTLTIQRTEQRDSAMYRCASSLAVGAEAFFGQGTRLTVV.

The rearrangement joins TRBV6-2 or TRBV6-3 to TRBJ2-2; 9 nucleotides align to TRBD2. Germline V lookup: CDR1 MNHEY, CDR2 SVGEGT. V was pared by 2 bases and J by 4 bases, with 5 bases of the junction left unmatched. The CDR3 spans 16 residues. The CDR3 DNA is TGTGCCAGCAGTTACAGACGGCGGGGGGGCACCGGGGAGCTGTTTTTT. This translates into CASSYRRRGGTGELFF.

A few counts support this clonotype. V usage is TRBV6-2 or TRBV6-3 and J usage is TRBJ1-2; D gene unclear. V lost 6 bases, J lost 4 bases, and 12 bases lay in between. Germline assignment: CDR1 MNHEY and CDR2 SVGEGT. This CDR3 comprises 13 residues. In DNA, the CDR3 is TGTGCCAGCAGCCGACGACCGTCCTATGGCTACACCTTC. Amino acid sequence: CASSRRPSYGYTF.

V is TRBV7-9 and J is TRBJ2-7; D is perhaps TRBD1 (6 bases). With 2 bases removed from V and 0 bases from J, the gap between germline ends came to 14 bases. The CDR3 has 16 residues. Germline CDR1 is SEHNR and CDR2 is FQNEAQ (reference sequence). The chain's CDR3 is CASSLTGQRTSYEQYF. The DNA of the CDR3 is TGTGCCAGCAGCTTAACCGGACAGAGGACCTCCTACGAGCAGTACTTC.

The rearrangement uses TRBV5-1 and TRBJ1-1; TRBD1 agrees at 8 bases. Germline V gene lookup returns CDR1 SGHRS and CDR2 YFSETQ. This CDR3 contains 13 residues. V trimming: 5 bases; J trimming: 5 bases; junction bases outside the gene matches: 5. The CDR3 region is CASRRGQVTEAFF. Here the CDR3 DNA reads TGCGCCAGCAGGAGGGGACAGGTGACTGAAGCTTTCTTT.